A single sample gave rise to the 3 T cell receptor beta chains below, sequenced in a study of cytomegalovirus exposure and HLA in healthy donors. PCR amplification relied on 60 Vbeta primers (plus 13 Jbeta primers). Here immunoSEQ multiplex PCR was the method, and the copy in TCRdb shows in-frame clones only, minus some. The data hold about 120,000 clones, with approximately 78% observed a single time. Sequencing input: PBMCs. These receptors were taken from a female donor in good health and CMV-seronegative.

This clone was seen a few times. This chain joins TRBV7-2 and TRBJ1-2; D is perhaps TRBD1 (6 bases). The germline V and J ends were trimmed by 2 bases and 4 bases, with 11 bases remaining between them. The CDR3 runs 14 residues. Per germline, CDR1 SGHTA and CDR2 FQGNSA. The CDR3 loop reads CASSLSGQIYGYTF. The DNA of the CDR3 is TGTGCCAGCAGCTTATCCGGACAGATCTATGGCTACACCTTC.

The sample holds a few counts of this clone. The CDR3 bases are TGTGCCAGCAGTTTATCAGCGCGTGGGGCCAACGTCCTGACTTTC. This gives the protein CASSLSARGANVLTF. The chain is built from TRBV27 and TRBJ2-6, with D uncertain. In germline, CDR1 is MNHEY, CDR2 SMNVEV (reference sequence). The V and J ends lost 0 bases and 3 bases respectively, with 6 bases between them. The CDR3 is 15 amino acids. Complete variable domain (other parts from reference TRBV27 and TRBJ2-6): EAQVTQNPRYLITVTGKKLTVTCSQNMNHEYMSWYRQDPGLGLRQIYYSMNVEVTDKGDVPEGYKVSRKEKRNFPLILESPSPNQTSLYFCASSLSARGANVLTFGAGSRLTVL.

This chain links TRBV4-3 with TRBJ2-3; D is possibly TRBD1 (5 bases). Germline CDR1 reads LGHNA; CDR2 reads YSLEER. V gave up 0 bases and J gave up 4 bases, with 8 bases separating them. The CDR3 has 14 amino acids. The CDR3 loop is CASSQDRGADTQYF. DNA for the CDR3: TGCGCCAGCAGCCAAGATAGGGGTGCAGATACGCAGTATTTT.